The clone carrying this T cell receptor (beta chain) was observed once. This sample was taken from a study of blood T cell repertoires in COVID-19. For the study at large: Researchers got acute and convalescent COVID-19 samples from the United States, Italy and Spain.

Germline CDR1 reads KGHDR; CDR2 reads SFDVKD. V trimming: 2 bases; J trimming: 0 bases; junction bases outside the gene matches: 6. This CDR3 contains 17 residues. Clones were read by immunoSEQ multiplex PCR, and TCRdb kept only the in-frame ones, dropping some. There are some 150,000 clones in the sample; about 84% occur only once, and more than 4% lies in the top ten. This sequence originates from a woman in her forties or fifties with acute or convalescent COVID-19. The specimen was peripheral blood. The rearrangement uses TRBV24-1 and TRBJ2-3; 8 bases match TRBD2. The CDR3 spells CATSDSTAGVSTDTQYF. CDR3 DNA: TGTGCCACCAGTGATTCCACAGCGGGGGTTAGCACAGATACGCAGTATTTT.